This passage covers 30 T cell receptor beta chains from one sample sequenced in a study of control samples from healthy donors and cancer patients. Sequenced by immunoSEQ multiplex PCR; TCRdb stores in-frame clones only, minus some. The sample shows 100,000 to 150,000 clones, roughly 90% of them seen only once. The sequenced sample was blood. All receptors come from a man between 18 and 35 years old in good health.

The chain uses TRBV30 and TRBJ2-7, with a weak D call TRBD2 (5 bases). CDR1 and CDR2 from the germline V gene are GTSNPN and SVGIG (reference sequence). This CDR3 spans 14 amino acids. The V end was cut by 1 base, the J end by 4 bases, with 14 bases between. The CDR3 loop reads CAWSAVGVGYEQYF. The CDR3 bases are TGTGCCTGGAGTGCAGTGGGAGTCGGTTACGAGCAGTACTTC.

This sequence joins TRBV5-1 and TRBJ1-5, with a weak D call TRBD1 (6 bases). The ends were cut back, 3 bases at V and 5 bases at J, with 12 bases in the middle. There are 14 residues in the CDR3. Germline CDR1 is SGHRS and CDR2 is YFSETQ. The CDR3 reads CASSSQGRDQPQHF. In DNA form, the CDR3 reads TGCGCCAGCAGCTCACAGGGTAGGGATCAGCCCCAGCATTTT.

The rearrangement joins TRBV7-9 to TRBJ2-5, with a weak D call TRBD1 (5 bases). Germline V lookup: CDR1 SEHNR, CDR2 FQNEAQ (reference sequence). The CDR3 runs to 13 residues. The germline V and J ends were trimmed by 5 bases and 1 base, with 8 bases remaining between them. CDR3 in DNA: TGTGCCAGCAGCCAAGACAGCCAAGAGACCCAGTACTTC. It specifies CASSQDSQETQYF.

This chain joins TRBV6-5 and TRBJ2-4; D may be TRBD2 (6 bases). The V end lost 2 bases, the J end lost 0 bases, and 8 bases lay between the germline ends. Germline V lookup: CDR1 MNHEY, CDR2 SVGAGI. The CDR3 has 15 amino acids. As DNA, the CDR3 is TGTGCCAGCAGTTACGGGGGGATAGCCAAAAACATTCAGTACTTC. Protein sequence: CASSYGGIAKNIQYF.

The chain links TRBV20-1 to TRBJ2-7; no clear D gene. V gave up 3 bases and J gave up 4 bases, with 16 bases separating them. CDR1 DFQATT and CDR2 SNEGSKA come from the germline V gene (reference sequence). This CDR3 contains 14 residues. This chain's CDR3 is CSASWVEVKYEQYF. The DNA for the CDR3 is TGCAGTGCTAGTTGGGTTGAAGTAAAGTACGAGCAGTACTTC.

This sequence joins TRBV19 and TRBJ1-1; D remains unclear. Germline V CDR1 and CDR2: LNHDA, SQIVND (reference sequence). The CDR3 runs 11 residues. The V end was cut by 8 bases, the J end by 1 base, with 5 bases between. CDR3 bases: TGTGCCAGTTGTACGAACACTGAAGCTTTCTTT. Its protein is CASCTNTEAFF.

The chain has TRBV25-1 and TRBJ1-2; 8 nucleotides line up with TRBD1. The CDR3 totals 13 residues. CDR1 is MGHDK and CDR2 is SYGVNS in the germline V gene. J lost 13 bases, V lost 3 bases, and 10 bases had no gene match. Here the CDR3 reads CASSEVGRGLCTF. CDR3 nucleotides: TGTGCCAGCAGTGAGGTGGGCAGGGGGCTGTGCACCTTC.

V usage is TRBV3-1 (or the pseudogene TRBV3-2) and J usage is TRBJ2-1; D is perhaps TRBD1 (5 bases). The CDR3 contains 17 residues. Germline V gives CDR1 LGHDT, CDR2 YNNKEL (reference sequence). Trimming removed 4 bases from V and 5 bases from J, with 21 bases in between. CDR3 in DNA: TGTGCCAGCAGCCGCGGACACGCTGCCTCACTTAACAATGAGCAGTTCTTC. Its protein is CASSRGHAASLNNEQFF.

CDR3 protein: CSVEEGGGREQYF. CDR3 nucleotide sequence: TGCAGCGTTGAAGAGGGCGGGGGGCGCGAGCAGTACTTC. This sequence joins TRBV29-1 and TRBJ2-7; 8 bases line up with TRBD2. V gave up 0 bases and J gave up 6 bases; unmatched junction bases: 4. The CDR3 has 13 residues. Germline CDR1 SQVTM, CDR2 ANQGSEA.

This clone was detected once. The chain carries TRBV5-4 and TRBJ1-1; D ambiguous. Per germline, CDR1 SGHNT and CDR2 YYREEE (reference sequence). Trimming shortened V by 0 bases and J by 2 bases, and 14 bases separated the two germline ends. The CDR3 is 16 amino acids. CDR3 loop: CASSLAVVGFNTEAFF. The CDR3 DNA is TGTGCCAGCAGCTTGGCCGTGGTGGGGTTTAACACTGAAGCTTTCTTT.

This clone turned up a few times. V is TRBV6-6 and J is TRBJ1-2, with 11 bases matching TRBD1. Trimming removed 6 bases from V and 5 bases from J; junction bases left unmatched: 8. Germline values: CDR1 MNHNY, CDR2 SVGAGI (reference sequence). The CDR3 has 15 residues. In DNA, the CDR3 is TGTGCCAGCAGGGCTGGACAGGGGGCTGGGTATGGCTACACCTTC. Translating gives CASRAGQGAGYGYTF.

J is TRBJ2-2 and V is TRBV19; D ambiguous. V shed 5 bases and J shed 3 bases, with 1 base lying between them. Looked up from germline, CDR1 is LNHDA and CDR2 is SQIVND (reference sequence). The CDR3 runs to 11 residues. CDR3 protein: CASSYTGELFF. CDR3 sequence (DNA): TGTGCCAGTAGTTACACCGGGGAGCTGTTTTTT.

V is TRBV4-3 and J is TRBJ2-1, with 12 bases identical to TRBD2. This CDR3 contains 16 residues. CDR1 and CDR2 from the germline V gene are LGHNA and YSLEER. Trimming removed 2 bases from V and 6 bases from J; junction bases left unmatched: 5. CDR3 DNA sequence: TGCGCCAGCAGCCAAACCGGGACTAGCGGGTTCAATGAGCAGTTCTTC. Its protein is CASSQTGTSGFNEQFF.

V and J are TRBV7-9 and TRBJ1-2; TRBD1 agrees at 9 bases. Germline V gene lookup returns CDR1 SEHNR and CDR2 FQNEAQ (reference sequence). The V and J ends lost 1 base and 4 bases, in that order; junction bases with no gene match: 7. The CDR3 runs 16 residues. The CDR3 region has the DNA TGTGCCAGCAGCTTAGGTCTGGACAGGGGTACCTATGGCTACACCTTC. It yields the protein CASSLGLDRGTYGYTF. The whole variable domain, filled in from reference TRBV7-9 and TRBJ1-2, reads DTGVSQNPRHKITKRGQNVTFRCDPISEHNRLYWYRQTLGQGPEFLTYFQNEAQLEKSRLLSDRFSAERPKGSFSTLEIQRTEQGDSAMYLCASSLGLDRGTYGYTFGSGTRLTVV.

The rearrangement joins TRBV7-8 to TRBJ2-7, with 7 bases identical to TRBD1. From germline, CDR1 is SGHVS and CDR2 FQNEAQ. This CDR3 has 15 residues. V dropped 3 bases and J dropped 3; count of bases not matched to a gene: 8. CDR3 protein: CASSLVGDRNYEQYF. In DNA form, the CDR3 reads TGTGCCAGCAGCTTGGTAGGGGACAGAAACTACGAGCAGTACTTC.

CDR3 loop: CASSWAGLIADTQYF. In nucleotides, the CDR3 is TGTGCCAGCAGCTGGGCGGGCCTTATCGCAGATACGCAGTATTTT. The chain combines TRBV11-2 with TRBJ2-3; TRBD2 is a possible D gene (5 bases). The V gene lost 4 bases and the J gene lost 4 bases, with 15 bases spanning the gap. This CDR3 is built from 15 residues. Germline values: CDR1 SGHAT, CDR2 FQNNGV.

The V call is TRBV27, the J call TRBJ1-5, with 7 bases matching TRBD1. Unmatched junction bases numbered 13, after V lost 8 bases and J lost 3 bases. CDR1 MNHEY and CDR2 SMNVEV come from the germline V gene (reference sequence). The CDR3 spans 16 residues. In DNA, the CDR3 is TGTGCCAGCCAAGCCAGGGGGGGCTCGGTCAATCAGCCCCAGCATTTT. It is translated as CASQARGGSVNQPQHF.

The rearrangement links TRBV11-2 to TRBJ2-7; D is ambiguous. Between the trimmed V and J ends, which lost 1 base and 3 bases, there was a span of 10 bases. The CDR3 contains 14 residues. CDR1 is SGHAT, CDR2 FQNNGV, per germline. CDR3 nucleotide sequence: TGTGCCAGCAGCTTAGCACAGCTTGGCTACGAGCAGTACTTC. This translates into CASSLAQLGYEQYF.

The chain uses TRBV10-1 and TRBJ1-1; D ambiguous. Trimming left V 10 bases short and J 2 bases short, with 20 bases between. The CDR3 runs 15 residues. The V gene's germline CDR1 is WNHNN and CDR2 SYGVQD (reference sequence). The CDR3 DNA reads as TGCGCCATCTTTAACACCAGCGAGGTAAACACTGAAGCTTTCTTT. Translating gives CAIFNTSEVNTEAFF.

A single count supports this clone. This sequence joins TRBV7-9 and TRBJ2-4; D call uncertain. CDR1 is SEHNR and CDR2 is FQNEAQ in the germline V gene (reference sequence). The CDR3 totals 16 residues. V dropped 6 bases and J dropped 0 bases, with 15 bases sitting between them. Here the CDR3 reads CASSSAMQIAKNIQYF. CDR3 in DNA: TGTGCCAGCAGTTCCGCCATGCAGATAGCCAAAAACATTCAGTACTTC.

J is TRBJ2-2 and V is TRBV6-5, with D possibly matching TRBD1 (5 bases). Germline CDR1 MNHEY, CDR2 SVGAGI. The CDR3 consists of 13 residues. The V gene lost 6 bases and the J gene lost 7 bases, with 12 bases spanning the gap. As DNA, the CDR3 is TGTGCCAGCAGGGCCCTGACAGTCGGGGAGCTGTTTTTT. This encodes CASRALTVGELFF.

This chain uses TRBV5-1 with TRBJ1-2; D is undetermined. This CDR3 has 12 amino acids. The germline V and J ends were trimmed by 4 bases and 3 bases, with 7 bases remaining between them. The germline gives CDR1 SGHRS, CDR2 YFSETQ. In DNA form, the CDR3 reads TGCGCCAGCAGCATTGGAGACTATGGCTACACCTTC. This gives the protein CASSIGDYGYTF.

The CDR3 here is CSASPGRGNEQYF. CDR3 sequence (DNA): TGCAGTGCTAGTCCGGGCCGGGGAAACGAGCAGTACTTC. The rearrangement joins TRBV20-1 to TRBJ2-7; possibly TRBD2 for D (5 bases). This CDR3 region has 13 residues. The germline V gene has CDR1 DFQATT and CDR2 SNEGSKA (reference sequence). Trimming removed 3 bases from V and 5 bases from J, with 14 bases in between.

This chain joins TRBV7-2 and TRBJ2-5, with TRBD2 as a possible D gene (6 bases). The V gene lost 0 bases and the J gene lost 1 base, with 9 bases spanning the gap. The CDR3 spans 15 residues. Germline V gene sequence: CDR1 SGHTA, CDR2 FQGNSA. The CDR3 DNA reads TGTGCCAGCAGCTTAGCACTAGCATCCCAAGAGACCCAGTACTTC. Its protein product is CASSLALASQETQYF.

This clone was seen a single time. The chain uses TRBV19 and TRBJ2-5; 9 positions match TRBD2. Germline assignment: CDR1 LNHDA and CDR2 SQIVND (reference sequence). After removal of 4 bases from V and 2 bases from J, the junction contained 8 bases not matched to a gene. The CDR3 is made up of 16 amino acids. The CDR3 nucleotides read TGTGCCAGTAGTAGGTCTAGCGGGGATAGACAAGAGACCCAGTACTTC. This sequence encodes CASSRSSGDRQETQYF.

Only a few counts were recorded for this clone. This chain uses TRBV30 with TRBJ1-4; D uncertain. Between the trimmed V and J ends, which lost 4 bases and 5 bases, there was a span of 5 bases. Per the germline V gene, CDR1 is GTSNPN and CDR2 is SVGIG (reference sequence). The CDR3 loop spans 11 amino acids. The CDR3 sequence: CAWTLNEKLFF. CDR3 bases: TGTGCCTGGACTTTAAATGAAAAACTGTTTTTT.

The rearrangement links TRBV5-4 to TRBJ2-5; D is unresolved. The CDR3 length is 14 residues. V lost 2 bases to trimming and J lost 0 bases, with 8 bases between them. The germline V gene has CDR1 SGHNT and CDR2 YYREEE (reference sequence). The chain's CDR3 is CASSLRLDQETQYF. CDR3 bases: TGTGCCAGCAGCTTACGGCTGGACCAAGAGACCCAGTACTTC.

The J gene is TRBJ2-7, the V gene TRBV19; D is uncertain. Trimming left V 10 bases short and J 7 bases short, with 23 bases between. The germline V gene has CDR1 LNHDA and CDR2 SQIVND (reference sequence). The CDR3 length is 14 residues. The DNA of the CDR3 is TGTGCCACTAAAAGGTCGGGTCCTCCTGGGGAGCAGTACTTC. Encoded protein: CATKRSGPPGEQYF.

V usage is TRBV27 and J usage is TRBJ1-6; no definite D call. Germline CDR1 is MNHEY and CDR2 is SMNVEV (reference sequence). This CDR3 is 15 amino acids long. The V gene lost 4 bases and the J gene lost 9 bases, with 16 bases spanning the gap. The CDR3 sequence: CASSWYNNGISPLHF. CDR3 nucleotide sequence: TGTGCCAGCAGTTGGTACAACAACGGTATTTCACCCCTCCACTTT.

CDR3 sequence: CASSQATSGSFYNEQFF. The CDR3 nucleotides are TGCGCCAGCAGCCAAGCGACTAGCGGGAGTTTCTACAATGAGCAGTTCTTC. The genes are TRBV4-3 and TRBJ2-1; TRBD2 matches 12 bases. This CDR3 region has 17 residues. With 1 base clipped from V and 3 bases from J, the junction kept 4 bases outside the gene matches. Looked up from germline, CDR1 is LGHNA and CDR2 is YSLEER.